Shown below are 3 T cell receptor beta chains from a single sample sequenced in a study of radiation and T cells in renal cell carcinoma. Indicated time point: blood 2 weeks post-SBRT. The treatment: 15 Gy SBRT to primary tumor, nephrectomy 4 weeks later. Clones were read by immunoSEQ multiplex PCR, and TCRdb kept only the in-frame ones, dropping some. Among 100,000 to 150,000 clones listed, approximately 90% were seen once. Material: blood, obtained from a patient whose treatment included radiotherapy and nephrectomy. These receptors came from a woman in her 70s with renal cell carcinoma.

The sample holds a few counts of this clone. The chain couples TRBV6-5 to TRBJ1-1, with D maybe TRBD1 (5 bases). CDR3 size: 13 residues. Germline CDR1 and CDR2: MNHEY and SVGAGI. Deletions cut 7 bases from V and 1 base from J, with 10 bases between. This CDR3 is CASINGGNTEAFF. The CDR3, as DNA: TGTGCCAGCATCAACGGGGGGAACACTGAAGCTTTCTTT.

As to this clone: Distinct nucleotide sequences in the sample also encode this CDR3. The V and J genes are TRBV9 and TRBJ2-3; D perhaps matches TRBD2 (7 bases). Trimming took off 3 bases at V and 4 bases at J, with 12 bases between the two ends. CDR1 is SGDLS, CDR2 YYNGEE, per germline. The CDR3 has 14 residues. The chain's CDR3 is CASSAGGGPDTQYF. DNA for the CDR3: TGTGCCAGCAGCGCTGGGGGGGGGCCAGATACGCAGTATTTT. The whole variable domain, filled in from reference TRBV9 and TRBJ2-3, reads DSGVTQTPKHLITATGQRVTLRCSPRSGDLSVYWYQQSLDQGLQFLIQYYNGEERAKGNILERFSAQQFPDLHSELNLSSLELGDSALYFCASSAGGGPDTQYFGPGTRLTVL.

The rearrangement uses TRBV2 and TRBJ1-5; D gene uncertain. Germline CDR1 and CDR2: SNHLY and FYNNEI. CDR3 length equals 14 residues. With 3 bases removed from V and 3 bases from J, the gap between germline ends came to 9 bases. The CDR3, as DNA: TGTGCCAGCAGTGAGGCGGATCTCAATCAGCCCCAGCATTTT. Its translation: CASSEADLNQPQHF.